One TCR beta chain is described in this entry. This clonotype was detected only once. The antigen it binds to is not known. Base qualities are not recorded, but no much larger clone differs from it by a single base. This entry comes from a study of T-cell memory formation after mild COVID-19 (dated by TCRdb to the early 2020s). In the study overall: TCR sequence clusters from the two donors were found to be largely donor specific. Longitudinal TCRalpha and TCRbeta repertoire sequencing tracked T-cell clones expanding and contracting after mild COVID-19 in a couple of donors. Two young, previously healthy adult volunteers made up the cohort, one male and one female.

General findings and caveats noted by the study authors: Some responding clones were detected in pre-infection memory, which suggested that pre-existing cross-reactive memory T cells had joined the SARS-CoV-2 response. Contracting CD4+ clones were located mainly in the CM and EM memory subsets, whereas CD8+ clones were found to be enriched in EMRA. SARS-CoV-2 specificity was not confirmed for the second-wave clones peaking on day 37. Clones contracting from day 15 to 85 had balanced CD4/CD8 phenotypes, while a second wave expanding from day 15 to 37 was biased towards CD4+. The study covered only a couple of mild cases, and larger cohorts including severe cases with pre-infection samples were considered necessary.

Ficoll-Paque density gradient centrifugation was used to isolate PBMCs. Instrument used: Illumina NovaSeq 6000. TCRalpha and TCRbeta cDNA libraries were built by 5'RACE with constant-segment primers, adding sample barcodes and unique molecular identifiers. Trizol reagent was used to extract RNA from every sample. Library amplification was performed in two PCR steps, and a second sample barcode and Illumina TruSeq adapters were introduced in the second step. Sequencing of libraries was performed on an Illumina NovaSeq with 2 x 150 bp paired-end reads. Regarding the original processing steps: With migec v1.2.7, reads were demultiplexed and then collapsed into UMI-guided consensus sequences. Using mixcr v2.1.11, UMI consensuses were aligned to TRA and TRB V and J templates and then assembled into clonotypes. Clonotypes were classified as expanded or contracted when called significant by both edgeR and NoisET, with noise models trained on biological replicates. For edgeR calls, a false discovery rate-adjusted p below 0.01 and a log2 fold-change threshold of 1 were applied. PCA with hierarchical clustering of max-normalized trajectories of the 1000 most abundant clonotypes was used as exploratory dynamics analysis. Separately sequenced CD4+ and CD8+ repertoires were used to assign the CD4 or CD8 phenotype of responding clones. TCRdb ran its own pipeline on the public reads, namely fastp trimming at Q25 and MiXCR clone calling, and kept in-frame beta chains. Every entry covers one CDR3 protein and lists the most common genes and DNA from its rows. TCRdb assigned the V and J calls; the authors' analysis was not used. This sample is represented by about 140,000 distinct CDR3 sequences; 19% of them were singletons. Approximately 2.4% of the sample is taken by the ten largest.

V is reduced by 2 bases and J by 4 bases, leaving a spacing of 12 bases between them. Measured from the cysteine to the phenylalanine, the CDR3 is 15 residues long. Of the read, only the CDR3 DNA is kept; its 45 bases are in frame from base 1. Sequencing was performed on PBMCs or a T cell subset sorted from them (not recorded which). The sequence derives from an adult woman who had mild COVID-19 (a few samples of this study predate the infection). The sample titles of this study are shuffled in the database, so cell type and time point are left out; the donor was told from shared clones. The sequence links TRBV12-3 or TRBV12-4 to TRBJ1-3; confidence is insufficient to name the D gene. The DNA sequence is TGTGCCAGCAGTTTAAAAGCTACCGGAGGAAACACCATATATTTT. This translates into CASSLKATGGNTIYF.